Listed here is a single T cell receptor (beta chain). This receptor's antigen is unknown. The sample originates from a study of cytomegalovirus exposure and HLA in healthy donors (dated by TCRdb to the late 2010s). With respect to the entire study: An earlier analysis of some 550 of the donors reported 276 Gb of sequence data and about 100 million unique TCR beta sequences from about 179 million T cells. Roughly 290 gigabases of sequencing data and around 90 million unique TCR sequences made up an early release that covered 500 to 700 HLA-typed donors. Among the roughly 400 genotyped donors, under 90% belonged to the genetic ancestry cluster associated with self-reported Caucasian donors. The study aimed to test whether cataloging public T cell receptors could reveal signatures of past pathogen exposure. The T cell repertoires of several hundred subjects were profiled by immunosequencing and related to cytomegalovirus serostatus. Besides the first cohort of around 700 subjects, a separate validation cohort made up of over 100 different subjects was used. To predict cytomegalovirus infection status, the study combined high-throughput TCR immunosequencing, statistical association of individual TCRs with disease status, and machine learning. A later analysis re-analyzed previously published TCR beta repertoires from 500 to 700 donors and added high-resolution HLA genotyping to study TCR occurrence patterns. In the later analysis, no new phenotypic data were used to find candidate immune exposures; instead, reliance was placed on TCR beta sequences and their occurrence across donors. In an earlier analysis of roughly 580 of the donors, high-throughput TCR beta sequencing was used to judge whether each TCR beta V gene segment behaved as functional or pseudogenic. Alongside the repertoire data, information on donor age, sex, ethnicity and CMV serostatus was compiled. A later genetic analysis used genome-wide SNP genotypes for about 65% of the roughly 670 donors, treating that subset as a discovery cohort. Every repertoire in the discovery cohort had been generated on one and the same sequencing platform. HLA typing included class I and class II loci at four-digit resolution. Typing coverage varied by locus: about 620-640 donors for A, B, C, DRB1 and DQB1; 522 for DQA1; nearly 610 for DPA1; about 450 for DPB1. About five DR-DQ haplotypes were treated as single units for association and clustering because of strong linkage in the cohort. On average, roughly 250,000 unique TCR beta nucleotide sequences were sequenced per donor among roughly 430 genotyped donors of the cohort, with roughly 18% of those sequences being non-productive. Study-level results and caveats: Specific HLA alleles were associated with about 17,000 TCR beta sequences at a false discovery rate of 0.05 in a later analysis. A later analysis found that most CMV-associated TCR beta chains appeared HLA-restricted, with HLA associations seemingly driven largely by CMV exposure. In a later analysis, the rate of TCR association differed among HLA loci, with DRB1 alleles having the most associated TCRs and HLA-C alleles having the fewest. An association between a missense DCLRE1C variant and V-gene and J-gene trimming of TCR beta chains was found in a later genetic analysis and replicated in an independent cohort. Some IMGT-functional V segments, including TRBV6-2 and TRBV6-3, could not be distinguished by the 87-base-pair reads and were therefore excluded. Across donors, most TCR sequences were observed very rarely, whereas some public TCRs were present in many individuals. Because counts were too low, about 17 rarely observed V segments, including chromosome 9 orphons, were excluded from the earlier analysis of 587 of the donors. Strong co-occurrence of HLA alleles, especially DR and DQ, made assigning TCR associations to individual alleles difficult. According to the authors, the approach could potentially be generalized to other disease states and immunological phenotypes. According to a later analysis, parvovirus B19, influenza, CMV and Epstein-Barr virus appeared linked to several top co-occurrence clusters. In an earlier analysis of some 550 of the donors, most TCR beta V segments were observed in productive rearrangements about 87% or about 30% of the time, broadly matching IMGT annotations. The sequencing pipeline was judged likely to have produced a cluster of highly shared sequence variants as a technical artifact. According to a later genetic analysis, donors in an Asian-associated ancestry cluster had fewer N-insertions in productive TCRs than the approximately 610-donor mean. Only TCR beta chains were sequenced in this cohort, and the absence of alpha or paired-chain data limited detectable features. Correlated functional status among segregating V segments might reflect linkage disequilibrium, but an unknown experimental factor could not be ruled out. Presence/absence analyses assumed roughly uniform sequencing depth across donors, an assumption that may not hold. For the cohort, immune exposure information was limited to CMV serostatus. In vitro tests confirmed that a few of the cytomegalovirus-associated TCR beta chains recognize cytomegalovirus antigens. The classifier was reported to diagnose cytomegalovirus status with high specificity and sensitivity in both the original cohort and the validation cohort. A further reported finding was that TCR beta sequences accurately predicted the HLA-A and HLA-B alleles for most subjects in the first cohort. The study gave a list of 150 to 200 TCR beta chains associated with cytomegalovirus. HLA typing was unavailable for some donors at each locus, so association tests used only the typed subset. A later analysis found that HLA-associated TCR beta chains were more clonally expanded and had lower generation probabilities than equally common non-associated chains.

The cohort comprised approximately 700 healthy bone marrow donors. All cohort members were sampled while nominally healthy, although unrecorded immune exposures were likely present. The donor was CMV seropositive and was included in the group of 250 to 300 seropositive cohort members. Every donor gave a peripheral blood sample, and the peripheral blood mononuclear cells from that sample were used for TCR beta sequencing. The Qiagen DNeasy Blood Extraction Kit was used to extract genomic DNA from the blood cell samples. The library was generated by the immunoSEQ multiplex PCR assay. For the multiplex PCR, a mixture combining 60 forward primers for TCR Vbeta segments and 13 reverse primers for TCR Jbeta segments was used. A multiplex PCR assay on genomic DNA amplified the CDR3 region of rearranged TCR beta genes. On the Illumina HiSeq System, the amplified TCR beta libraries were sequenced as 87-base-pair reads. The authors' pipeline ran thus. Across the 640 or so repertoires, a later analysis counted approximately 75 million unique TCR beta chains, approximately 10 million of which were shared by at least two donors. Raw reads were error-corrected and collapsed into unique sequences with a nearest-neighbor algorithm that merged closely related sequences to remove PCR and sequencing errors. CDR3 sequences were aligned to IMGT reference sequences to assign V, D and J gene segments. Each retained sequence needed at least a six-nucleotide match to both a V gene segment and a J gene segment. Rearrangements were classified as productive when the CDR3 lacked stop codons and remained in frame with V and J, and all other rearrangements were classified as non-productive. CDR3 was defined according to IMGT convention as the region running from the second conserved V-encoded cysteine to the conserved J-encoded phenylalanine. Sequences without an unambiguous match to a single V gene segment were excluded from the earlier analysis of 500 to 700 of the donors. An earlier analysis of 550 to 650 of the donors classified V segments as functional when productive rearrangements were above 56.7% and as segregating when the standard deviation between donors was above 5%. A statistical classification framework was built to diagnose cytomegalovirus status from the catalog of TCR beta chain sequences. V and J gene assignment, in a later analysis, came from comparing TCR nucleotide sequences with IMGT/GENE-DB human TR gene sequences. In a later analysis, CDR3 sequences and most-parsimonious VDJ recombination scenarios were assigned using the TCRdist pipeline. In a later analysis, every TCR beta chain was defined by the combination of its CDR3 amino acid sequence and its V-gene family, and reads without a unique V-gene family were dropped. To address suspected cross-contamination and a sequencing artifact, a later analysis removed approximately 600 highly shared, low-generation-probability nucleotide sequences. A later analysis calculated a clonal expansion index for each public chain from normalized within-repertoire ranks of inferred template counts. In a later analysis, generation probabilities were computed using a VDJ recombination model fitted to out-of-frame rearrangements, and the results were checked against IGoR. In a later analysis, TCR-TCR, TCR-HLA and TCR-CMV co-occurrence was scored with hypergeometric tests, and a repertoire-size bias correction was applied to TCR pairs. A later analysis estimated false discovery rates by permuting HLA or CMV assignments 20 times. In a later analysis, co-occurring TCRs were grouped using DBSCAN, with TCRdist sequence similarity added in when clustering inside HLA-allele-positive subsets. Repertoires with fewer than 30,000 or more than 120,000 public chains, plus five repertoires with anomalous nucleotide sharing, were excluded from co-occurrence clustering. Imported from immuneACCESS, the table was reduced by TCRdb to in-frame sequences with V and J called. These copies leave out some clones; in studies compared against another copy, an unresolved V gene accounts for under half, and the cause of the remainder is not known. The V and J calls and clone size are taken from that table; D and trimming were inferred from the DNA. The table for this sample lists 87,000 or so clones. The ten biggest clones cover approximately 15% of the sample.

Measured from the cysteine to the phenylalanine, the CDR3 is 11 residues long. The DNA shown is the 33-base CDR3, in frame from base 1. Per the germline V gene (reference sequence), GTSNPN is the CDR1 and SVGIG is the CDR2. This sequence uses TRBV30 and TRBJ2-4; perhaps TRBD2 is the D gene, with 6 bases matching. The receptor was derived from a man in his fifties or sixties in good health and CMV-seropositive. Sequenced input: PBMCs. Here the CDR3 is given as CASAVADIQYF. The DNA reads TGTGCTTCGGCGGTAGCGGACATTCAGTACTTC.